Sequencing of this T cell receptor (beta chain) was carried out in a study of T cells after yellow fever vaccination. General observations from the study: Boosting was followed by the reappearance of most primary-vaccination clones (approximately 95% CD4, about 90% CD8). Abundant clonotypes (contaminants from the bulk population) could be present in FACS-sorted repertoires.

V lost 4 bases to trimming and J lost 3 bases, with 15 bases between them. This CDR3 region has 16 residues. Germline CDR1 and CDR2: KGHDR and SFDVKD. The TCR cDNA carried a universal primer site and UMIs from 5'RACE template switching. Using its own MiXCR run on the 5' RACE reads, TCRdb lists one record per CDR3 protein. The sample lists some 80,000 distinct CDR3 sequences; roughly 14% were seen once. This sequence originates from a man between 18 and 35 years old who received the YFV17D yellow fever vaccine. This sample comprised CD8+ T cells not binding an NS4B(214-222) dextramer, sorted from PBMCs, obtained 21 days after the first yellow fever vaccination. This chain joins TRBV24-1 and TRBJ2-1, with D perhaps TRBD1 or TRBD2 (5 bases each). The CDR3 loop reads CATSERDRFNYNEQFF. CDR3 DNA: TGTGCCACCAGTGAACGGGACCGCTTCAACTACAATGAGCAGTTCTTC.